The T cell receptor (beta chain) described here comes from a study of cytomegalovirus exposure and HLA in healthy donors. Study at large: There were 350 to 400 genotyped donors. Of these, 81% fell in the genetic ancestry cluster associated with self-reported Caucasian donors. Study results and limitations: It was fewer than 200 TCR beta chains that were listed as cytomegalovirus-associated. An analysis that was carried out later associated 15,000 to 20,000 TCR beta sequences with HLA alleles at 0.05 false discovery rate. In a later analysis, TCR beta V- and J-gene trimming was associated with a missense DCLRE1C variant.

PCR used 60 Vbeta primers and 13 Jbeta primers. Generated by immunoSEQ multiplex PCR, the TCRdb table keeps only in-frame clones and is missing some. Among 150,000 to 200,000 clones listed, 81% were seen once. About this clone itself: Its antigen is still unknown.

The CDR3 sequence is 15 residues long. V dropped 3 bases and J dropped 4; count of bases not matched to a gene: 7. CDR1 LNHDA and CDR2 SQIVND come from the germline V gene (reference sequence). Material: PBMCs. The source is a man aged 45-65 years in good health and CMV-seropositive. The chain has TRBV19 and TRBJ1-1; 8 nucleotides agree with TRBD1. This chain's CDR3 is CASSIRTGQVTEAFF. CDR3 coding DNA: TGTGCCAGTAGTATCCGGACAGGGCAAGTCACTGAAGCTTTCTTT.